This is a list of T cell receptor beta chains from one sample in a study of blood T cell repertoires in COVID-19. Assay: immunoSEQ multiplex PCR; the TCRdb copy retains only in-frame clones and omits some. The sample consists of a few hundred thousand clones, around 79% of them appearing once. The specimen sequenced was peripheral blood. The receptors derive from an elderly woman with acute or convalescent COVID-19. The CDR3 runs from the conserved cysteine through the conserved F or W. Fields, in order: V gene, clone size, J gene, D gene, CDR3 length, CDR3 protein, CDR3 DNA. The D gene is left open where the match is weak. Rows give clone size only sometimes, using once, few, many, or a class for an expanded clone.

V: TRBV5-1
size: .
J: TRBJ2-7
D: .
length: 13
CDR3: CASSLGRVNEQYF
DNA: TGCGCCAGCAGCTTGGGGAGGGTGAACGAGCAGTACTTC

V: TRBV19
size: .
J: TRBJ1-5
D: .
length: 15
CDR3: CASSASAGEGQPQHF
DNA: TGTGCCAGTAGTGCATCGGCGGGGGAGGGCCAGCCCCAGCATTTT

V: TRBV19
size: .
J: TRBJ2-1
D: .
length: 13
CDR3: CASRPPSGTEQFF
DNA: TGTGCCAGTAGACCACCCAGCGGAACTGAGCAGTTCTTC

V: TRBV12-3/TRBV12-4
size: .
J: TRBJ2-1
D: .
length: 13
CDR3: CASSSGQYNEQFF
DNA: TGTGCCAGCAGTTCAGGACAGTACAATGAGCAGTTCTTC

V: TRBV6-2/TRBV6-3
size: .
J: TRBJ2-7
D: TRBD2
length: 18
CDR3: CASSIARTSGRGSYEQYF
DNA: TGTGCCAGCAGTATTGCACGGACTAGCGGGAGAGGTAGCTACGAGCAGTACTTC

V: TRBV6-6
size: once
J: TRBJ1-2
D: .
length: 12
CDR3: CASRRTVYGYTF
DNA: TGTGCCAGCAGGCGGACAGTGTATGGCTACACCTTC

V: TRBV27
size: .
J: TRBJ2-7
D: .
length: 14
CDR3: CASRRQLSSYEQYF
DNA: TGTGCCAGCAGAAGACAGTTATCCTCCTACGAGCAGTACTTC

V: TRBV7-9
size: .
J: TRBJ2-5
D: TRBD2
length: 15
CDR3: CASSPTSGGVETQYF
DNA: TGTGCCAGCAGCCCTACTAGCGGGGGGGTAGAGACCCAGTACTTC

V: TRBV6-5
size: once
J: TRBJ2-7
D: .
length: 15
CDR3: CASSYLRDIPYEQYF
DNA: TGTGCCAGCAGTTACCTTCGGGACATACCCTACGAGCAGTACTTC

V: TRBV27
size: .
J: TRBJ2-1
D: TRBD2
length: 16
CDR3: CASSLPGGVGSNEQFF
DNA: TGTGCCAGCAGTTTGCCCGGGGGGGTCGGTAGTAATGAGCAGTTCTTC